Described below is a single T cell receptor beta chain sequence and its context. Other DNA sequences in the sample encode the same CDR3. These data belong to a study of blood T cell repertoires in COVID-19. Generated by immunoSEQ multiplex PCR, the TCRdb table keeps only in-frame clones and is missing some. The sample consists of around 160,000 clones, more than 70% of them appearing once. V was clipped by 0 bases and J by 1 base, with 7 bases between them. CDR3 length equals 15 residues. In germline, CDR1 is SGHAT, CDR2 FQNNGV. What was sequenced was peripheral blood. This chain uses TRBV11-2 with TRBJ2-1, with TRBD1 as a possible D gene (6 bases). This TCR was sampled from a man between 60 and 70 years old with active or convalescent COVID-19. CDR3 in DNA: TGTGCCAGCAGCTTAGACAGGGGATCCTACAATGAGCAGTTCTTC. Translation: CASSLDRGSYNEQFF.